Listed below are T cell receptor beta chains from one sample, sequenced in a study of type 1 and type 2 diabetes patients. TCRdb passed the multiplex PCR reads through MiXCR, listing each CDR3 protein once. Of 250,000 to 300,000 distinct CDR3 sequences in the sample, roughly 50% are singletons; the top ten hold roughly 13%. Sequencing was done on a sample of peripheral blood mononuclear cells (PBMCs). The receptors shown here come from a man between 18 and 35 years old with type 2 diabetes. Each CDR3 is given with its conserved first and last residue. A D gene is named only where the DNA matches it firmly. The size entry is marked missing in some rows and otherwise reads once, few, many or a size class.

cdr3_nt: TGCGCCAGCAGCCTCTTTTCAACCGGACAGGGCGACACTGAAGCTTTCTTT
cdr3_aa: CASSLFSTGQGDTEAFF
d_call: TRBD1
j_call: TRBJ1-1
v_call: TRBV7-3
clone_size: .

cdr3_nt: TGTGCCAGCAGTTTAGGTAGCGGGACCGTACTTGGCAATGAGCAGTTCTTC
cdr3_aa: CASSLGSGTVLGNEQFF
d_call: TRBD2
j_call: TRBJ2-1
v_call: TRBV27
clone_size: .

cdr3_nt: TGTGCCACCAGTGGCATCACCGGGGAAGCTTTCTTT
cdr3_aa: CATSGITGEAFF
d_call: .
j_call: TRBJ1-1
v_call: TRBV24-1
clone_size: .

cdr3_nt: TGTGCCAGCAGTATCGGGCCAAGGGGTGGCATTCAGTACTTC
cdr3_aa: CASSIGPRGGIQYF
d_call: .
j_call: TRBJ2-4
v_call: TRBV27
clone_size: once

cdr3_nt: TGTGCCAGCTCACCACGGCAGGGGGCTATCGCGAACACCGGGGAGCTGTTTTTT
cdr3_aa: CASSPRQGAIANTGELFF
d_call: TRBD1
j_call: TRBJ2-2
v_call: TRBV18
clone_size: .

cdr3_nt: TGTGCCAGCAGTTTACCCTTCCTAGCGGGCTTCTACGAGCAGTACTTC
cdr3_aa: CASSLPFLAGFYEQYF
d_call: TRBD2
j_call: TRBJ2-7
v_call: TRBV28
clone_size: .

cdr3_nt: TGTGCCAGCAGCGTCCGGGGGGGCGGTGGCTATGGCTACACCTTC
cdr3_aa: CASSVRGGGGYGYTF
d_call: .
j_call: TRBJ1-2
v_call: TRBV13
clone_size: .

cdr3_nt: TGTGCCAGCAGCCCGGCGGTTCCTGGGGAGCTGTTTTTT
cdr3_aa: CASSPAVPGELFF
d_call: .
j_call: TRBJ2-2
v_call: TRBV7-2
clone_size: .

cdr3_nt: TGCGCCAGCAGTGAGGGGACTGAGCAGTTCTTC
cdr3_aa: CASSEGTEQFF
d_call: .
j_call: TRBJ2-1
v_call: TRBV10-1
clone_size: many

cdr3_nt: TGTGCCACCAGTAGGGGTCGGCCCCCCTACGAGCAGTACTTC
cdr3_aa: CATSRGRPPYEQYF
d_call: .
j_call: TRBJ2-7
v_call: TRBV24-1
clone_size: .

cdr3_nt: TGTGCCAGCAGCTCGGCCAGAGCAACCTACGAGCAGTACTTC
cdr3_aa: CASSSARATYEQYF
d_call: .
j_call: TRBJ2-7
v_call: TRBV7-3
clone_size: .

cdr3_nt: TGTGCCAGCAACAGGGGGCGAAATTCACCCCTCCACTTT
cdr3_aa: CASNRGRNSPLHF
d_call: TRBD1
j_call: TRBJ1-6
v_call: TRBV6-5
clone_size: many

cdr3_nt: TGCGCCAGCAGCTTGCCACTAGCGGGGTTCACAGATACGCAGTATTTT
cdr3_aa: CASSLPLAGFTDTQYF
d_call: TRBD2
j_call: TRBJ2-3
v_call: TRBV5-1
clone_size: .

cdr3_nt: TGCAGTGCTAGTCCGGGGGTCGGGGGGGACTACGAGCAGTACTTC
cdr3_aa: CSASPGVGGDYEQYF
d_call: TRBD2
j_call: TRBJ2-7
v_call: TRBV20-1
clone_size: .

cdr3_nt: TGTGCCAGCAGCGGGGACACGGCCTATGGCTACACCTTC
cdr3_aa: CASSGDTAYGYTF
d_call: .
j_call: TRBJ1-2
v_call: TRBV12-3/TRBV12-4
clone_size: .

cdr3_nt: TGTGCCAGCACCCCAGGGGGGTTGGTCTCCTACGAGCAGTACTTC
cdr3_aa: CASTPGGLVSYEQYF
d_call: .
j_call: TRBJ2-7
v_call: TRBV7-3
clone_size: .

cdr3_nt: TGTGCCAGTAGGCTCCGGGACGGGGGTAACTCAGAGACCCAGTACTTC
cdr3_aa: CASRLRDGGNSETQYF
d_call: .
j_call: TRBJ2-5
v_call: TRBV6-5
clone_size: .

cdr3_nt: TGTGCCAGTTCGAGGGCGGGAGCCTACAATGAGCAGTTCTTC
cdr3_aa: CASSRAGAYNEQFF
d_call: TRBD2
j_call: TRBJ2-1
v_call: TRBV12-3/TRBV12-4
clone_size: .

cdr3_nt: TGTGCCAGTAAATGGTCCTCGACAGGGCCCTCGTATTTT
cdr3_aa: CASKWSSTGPSYF
d_call: TRBD1
j_call: TRBJ2-3
v_call: TRBV19
clone_size: few

cdr3_nt: TGTGCCAGCAGCCCAAGACATCAGGCAGCGGTAGCTTTCTTT
cdr3_aa: CASSPRHQAAVAFF
d_call: .
j_call: TRBJ1-1
v_call: TRBV7-8
clone_size: few

cdr3_nt: TGTGCCAGCAGCTCCCCGGAACCTCCAAACATTCAGTACTTC
cdr3_aa: CASSSPEPPNIQYF
d_call: .
j_call: TRBJ2-4
v_call: TRBV27
clone_size: few

cdr3_nt: TGTGCCACCAGCTCCCGGACTAGCGGGAGTCTTGCCGGGGAGCTGTTTTTT
cdr3_aa: CATSSRTSGSLAGELFF
d_call: TRBD2
j_call: TRBJ2-2
v_call: TRBV15
clone_size: .

cdr3_nt: TGTGCCACCAGCGCCCGGTCCTCTAACTATGGCTACACCTTC
cdr3_aa: CATSARSSNYGYTF
d_call: .
j_call: TRBJ1-2
v_call: TRBV15
clone_size: many

cdr3_nt: TGTGCCAGCAGCGCCACAGGGGGCTTAGGTGAAGCTTTCTTT
cdr3_aa: CASSATGGLGEAFF
d_call: TRBD1
j_call: TRBJ1-1
v_call: TRBV9
clone_size: .

cdr3_nt: TGTGCCAGCAGCTTCGACAGGGGGGTCTCCTACAATGAGCAGTTCTTC
cdr3_aa: CASSFDRGVSYNEQFF
d_call: TRBD1
j_call: TRBJ2-1
v_call: TRBV7-2
clone_size: .

cdr3_nt: TGTGCCAGTAGTTCCGGACAGGGGCCCAACTATGGCTACACCTTC
cdr3_aa: CASSSGQGPNYGYTF
d_call: TRBD1
j_call: TRBJ1-2
v_call: TRBV19
clone_size: few

cdr3_nt: TGCGCCAGCAGTGTGGGGGTTTACACAGATACGCAGTATTTT
cdr3_aa: CASSVGVYTDTQYF
d_call: .
j_call: TRBJ2-3
v_call: TRBV10-1
clone_size: few

cdr3_nt: TGTGCCAGCAGTGATCGAGCGGGAGGGCCAGGCGAGCGGTACTTC
cdr3_aa: CASSDRAGGPGERYF
d_call: TRBD2
j_call: TRBJ2-7
v_call: TRBV12-3/TRBV12-4
clone_size: .

cdr3_nt: TGTGCCACCAGCAACAGACTACAGGGGTCGGGTGAAGCTTTCTTT
cdr3_aa: CATSNRLQGSGEAFF
d_call: TRBD1
j_call: TRBJ1-1
v_call: TRBV15
clone_size: .

cdr3_nt: TGTGCCAGCAGCTTAGGCCACGGGTGGGAGACCCAGTACTTC
cdr3_aa: CASSLGHGWETQYF
d_call: .
j_call: TRBJ2-5
v_call: TRBV13
clone_size: .

cdr3_nt: TGTGCCAGCACCAACGACCTGGGACAGTCCTATAATTCACCCCTCCACTTT
cdr3_aa: CASTNDLGQSYNSPLHF
d_call: TRBD1
j_call: TRBJ1-6
v_call: TRBV7-2
clone_size: many

cdr3_nt: TGTGCCAGCAGCCAAGGTTTAAGCGGGAGACGTGATGAGCAGTTCTTC
cdr3_aa: CASSQGLSGRRDEQFF
d_call: TRBD2
j_call: TRBJ2-1
v_call: TRBV12-3/TRBV12-4
clone_size: .

cdr3_nt: TGTGCCAGCAGCCCGGCGCTCTACGAGCAGTACTTC
cdr3_aa: CASSPALYEQYF
d_call: .
j_call: TRBJ2-7
v_call: TRBV7-2
clone_size: .

cdr3_nt: TGTGCCAGTCAAACAGGACTCGCGAACACCGGGGAGCTGTTTTTT
cdr3_aa: CASQTGLANTGELFF
d_call: .
j_call: TRBJ2-2
v_call: TRBV7-2
clone_size: many

cdr3_nt: TGCAGCGACCTCAGCGGGAGTGGTAATGAGCAGTTCTTC
cdr3_aa: CSDLSGSGNEQFF
d_call: TRBD2
j_call: TRBJ2-1
v_call: TRBV29-1
clone_size: few

cdr3_nt: TGCGCCAGCAGTGCACAGTCCTCCTACAATGAGCAGTTCTTC
cdr3_aa: CASSAQSSYNEQFF
d_call: .
j_call: TRBJ2-1
v_call: TRBV10-1
clone_size: .

cdr3_nt: TGTGCCAGCAGCCAAGACAGGGTGATCGGGTCACCCCTCCACTTT
cdr3_aa: CASSQDRVIGSPLHF
d_call: .
j_call: TRBJ1-6
v_call: TRBV14
clone_size: many